There are many counts of the clone carrying this T cell receptor (beta chain). The antigen remains unidentified. The data were taken from a study of human T cells and chemical hapten exposure. Broader study findings: There was alopecia in the donors, so their immune response may differ from that of healthy people. The study found that DPC sensitization did not change TCRs above 1 in 1000 frequency.

Using its own MiXCR run on the RACE reads, TCRdb lists one record per CDR3 protein. In the table there are 95,000 to 150,000 distinct CDR3 sequences, less than 15% of which are singletons. This CDR3 comprises 17 residues. Germline trimming cut 5 bases from V and 3 bases from J; bases unmatched to any gene: 13. Germline CDR1 MNHEY, CDR2 SVGAGI. Noted time point: pre-sensitization, week 0. Treatment of the sample: therapeutic diphenylcyclopropenone sensitization with weekly scalp DPC. The clonotype was recovered from a woman younger than 35 with alopecia areata. Some clones in this sample may be carry-over from other donors' samples. The sequencing here drew on whole blood, taken in connection with sensitization to the hapten diphenylcyclopropenone (DPC). The chain recombines TRBV6-5 with TRBJ2-3; 8 bases agree with TRBD1. CDR3 sequence: CASSGVRTGTRTDTQYF. Here the CDR3 DNA reads TGTGCCAGCAGTGGAGTTAGGACAGGGACTCGGACAGATACGCAGTATTTT.